The 25 T cell receptor beta chains below were found in one sample sequenced in a study of graft-versus-host responses after intestinal transplantation. TCRdb's copy holds only in-frame clones and misses some; the assay was immunoSEQ multiplex PCR. The table records around 130,000 clones, around 94% of them present only once. Which antigens these TCRs recognize remains unknown. The sample here was unstimulated CD4+ T cells sorted from spleen or lymph node cells, taken before intestinal transplant. The source of these receptors is a human donor who received an intestinal transplant.

The genes are TRBV19 and TRBJ1-1; 7 bases agree with TRBD1. Germline CDR1 LNHDA, CDR2 SQIVND (reference sequence). V was pared by 5 bases and J by 7 bases, with 7 bases of the junction left unmatched. The CDR3 loop spans 13 amino acids. The CDR3 nucleotides are TGTGCCAGTAGTCCGGGACAGTTAGTTGAAGCTTTCTTT. Encoded protein: CASSPGQLVEAFF.

The rearrangement joins TRBV7-2 to TRBJ2-3; no reliable D call. Germline V gene sequence: CDR1 SGHTA, CDR2 FQGNSA. CDR3 length: 13 amino acids. The V end was cut by 5 bases, the J end by 5 bases, with 11 bases between. The CDR3 nucleotides read TGTGCCAGCAGCCTCCCGGTTCTAGATACGCAGTATTTT. Amino acid sequence: CASSLPVLDTQYF.

The chain uses TRBV6-1 and TRBJ2-1; possible D gene TRBD1, 5 bases. Germline CDR1 MNHNS, CDR2 SASEGT. V shed 6 bases and J shed 4 bases, with 13 bases lying between them. The CDR3 spans 14 residues. The CDR3 nucleotides are TGTGCCAGCAGCCCTCGCAGGGCATACAATGAGCAGTTCTTC. Amino acids: CASSPRRAYNEQFF.

V is TRBV6-1 and J is TRBJ1-5; D is possibly TRBD1 (6 bases). The CDR3 extends over 14 amino acids. The V gene's germline CDR1 is MNHNS and CDR2 SASEGT. V lost 5 bases and J 5 bases, leaving 13 bases between the germline ends. CDR3 in amino acids: CASSSDRSYQPQHF. The CDR3 DNA reads as TGTGCCAGCAGTTCTGACAGGAGCTATCAGCCCCAGCATTTT.

This chain uses TRBV7-9 with TRBJ2-2; 8 bases line up with TRBD1. CDR3 size: 16 residues. The germline gives CDR1 SEHNR, CDR2 FQNEAQ (reference sequence). V shed 3 bases and J 3 bases; nucleotides not matched to a gene: 6. For the CDR3, the DNA is TGTGCCAGCAGCTTGCCGGGACAGGAGTACACCGGGGAGCTGTTTTTT. It codes for CASSLPGQEYTGELFF.

The CDR3 protein is CATSRRRPVGGEGYTF. Written as DNA, the CDR3 is TGTGCCACCAGCAGACGTCGCCCTGTCGGTGGGGAGGGCTACACCTTC. V usage is TRBV15 and J usage is TRBJ1-2; no clear D gene. V lost 2 bases and J lost 8, with 21 bases in between. From germline, CDR1 is LNHNV and CDR2 YYDKDF (reference sequence). The CDR3 has 16 residues.

This chain links TRBV10-1 with TRBJ1-2; possible D gene TRBD1, 6 bases. The V gene's germline CDR1 is WNHNN and CDR2 SYGVQD (reference sequence). There are 13 residues in the CDR3. V gave up 4 bases and J gave up 5 bases, with 11 bases separating them. DNA for the CDR3: TGCGCCAGCAGTGTGGACAGACCATATGGCTACACCTTC. Its translation: CASSVDRPYGYTF.

The sample holds one count of this clone. This rearrangement joins TRBV29-1 to TRBJ2-7; perhaps TRBD1 as D (6 bases). CDR3 length equals 14 residues. Germline V gives CDR1 SQVTM, CDR2 ANQGSEA. V gave up 6 bases and J gave up 2 bases, with 17 bases separating them. The CDR3 loop is CSVRAGVTAYEQYF. CDR3 DNA: TGCAGCGTGAGGGCAGGGGTGACGGCCTACGAGCAGTACTTC.

CDR3 protein: CASSIGGANGELFF. Written as DNA, the CDR3 is TGTGCCAGTAGTATAGGGGGCGCAAACGGGGAGCTGTTTTTT. This chain connects TRBV19 to TRBJ2-2; possible D gene TRBD1, 5 bases. Germline V gives CDR1 LNHDA, CDR2 SQIVND (reference sequence). This CDR3 has 14 residues. V was trimmed by 1 base and J by 7 bases, leaving 10 bases between them. Variable domain in full (rest from reference TRBV19 and TRBJ2-2): DGGITQSPKYLFRKEGQNVTLSCEQNLNHDAMYWYRQDPGQGLRLIYYSQIVNDFQKGDIAEGYSVSREKKESFPLTVTSAQKNPTAFYLCASSIGGANGELFFGEGSRLTVL.

The rearrangement uses TRBV12-5 and TRBJ1-2, with D perhaps matching TRBD1 (5 bases). V was trimmed by 6 bases and J by 2 bases, leaving 10 bases between them. CDR1 and CDR2 from the germline V gene are LGHNT and FRNRAP. This CDR3 comprises 13 residues. The CDR3 region is CASGPTANYGYTF. The CDR3, as DNA: TGTGCTAGTGGCCCGACAGCGAACTATGGCTACACCTTC.

In regard to this clone: Other DNA sequences in the sample encode the same CDR3. The V gene is TRBV5-1, the J gene TRBJ1-6, with 9 positions matching TRBD1. With 0 bases clipped from V and 10 bases from J, the junction kept 2 bases outside the gene matches. The CDR3 has 14 amino acids. CDR1 and CDR2 from the germline V gene are SGHRS and YFSETQ. This CDR3 is CASSLGTGESPLHF. In DNA form, the CDR3 reads TGCGCCAGCAGCTTGGGGACAGGGGAATCACCCCTCCACTTT. The whole variable domain, filled in from reference TRBV5-1 and TRBJ1-6, reads KAGVTQTPRYLIKTRGQQVTLSCSPISGHRSVSWYQQTPGQGLQFLFEYFSETQRNKGNFPGRFSGRQFSNSRSEMNVSTLELGDSALYLCASSLGTGESPLHFGNGTRLTVT.

The chain carries TRBV6-6 and TRBJ1-3, with D uncertain. CDR3 length equals 14 residues. Per germline, CDR1 MNHNY and CDR2 SVGAGI (reference sequence). Trimming removed 5 bases at V and 4 bases at J, with 12 bases between. The CDR3 protein is CASSHLSGGNTIYF. CDR3 nucleotides: TGTGCCAGCAGTCACTTATCGGGGGGAAACACCATATATTTT.

A single count supports this clone. The chain combines TRBV11-3 with TRBJ1-1; D not resolved. CDR1 SGHNT and CDR2 YENEEA come from the germline V gene. V lost 3 bases and J lost 1, with 9 bases in between. The CDR3 is made up of 14 amino acids. The CDR3 is CASSFFRKNTEAFF. CDR3 DNA: TGTGCCAGCAGCTTTTTCCGCAAGAACACTGAAGCTTTCTTT. Combining the CDR3 with reference TRBV11-3 and TRBJ1-1 gives the whole variable domain EAGVVQSPRYKIIEKKQPVAFWCNPISGHNTLYWYLQNLGQGPELLIRYENEEAVDDSQLPKDRFSAERLKGVDSTLKIQPAELGDSAVYLCASSFFRKNTEAFFGQGTRLTVV.

The CDR3 nucleotides are TGCGCCAGCAGCTTGAGGGCTAGCGGGGGCCAAGAGACCCAGTACTTC. This translates into CASSLRASGGQETQYF. The chain recombines TRBV5-1 with TRBJ2-5; 10 bases match TRBD2. Germline lookup yields CDR1 SGHRS and CDR2 YFSETQ. The junction had 4 bases not matched to a gene; V was cut back by 1 base and J by 1 base. This CDR3 comprises 16 residues. The entire variable domain, with the rest obtained from reference TRBV5-1 and TRBJ2-5, is as follows: KAGVTQTPRYLIKTRGQQVTLSCSPISGHRSVSWYQQTPGQGLQFLFEYFSETQRNKGNFPGRFSGRQFSNSRSEMNVSTLELGDSALYLCASSLRASGGQETQYFGPGTRLLVL.

This chain links TRBV4-1 with TRBJ2-1; D possibly corresponds to TRBD1 (6 bases). CDR1 is MGHRA, CDR2 YSYEKL, per germline. Trimming removed 2 bases from V and 3 bases from J, with 11 bases in between. The CDR3 spans 15 residues. CDR3 in DNA: TGCGCCAGCAGCCAACGGGACATGGGCTACAATGAGCAGTTCTTC. Translation: CASSQRDMGYNEQFF.

The chain recombines TRBV5-1 with TRBJ2-7; D is uncertain. The ends were cut back, 0 bases at V and 0 bases at J, with 7 bases in the middle. The CDR3 covers 14 residues. The V gene's germline CDR1 is SGHRS and CDR2 YFSETQ. CDR3 DNA sequence: TGCGCCAGCAGCTTGGTTGGATTCTCCTACGAGCAGTACTTC. This encodes CASSLVGFSYEQYF. The full variable domain, rest sourced from reference TRBV5-1 and TRBJ2-7, is KAGVTQTPRYLIKTRGQQVTLSCSPISGHRSVSWYQQTPGQGLQFLFEYFSETQRNKGNFPGRFSGRQFSNSRSEMNVSTLELGDSALYLCASSLVGFSYEQYFGPGTRLTVT.

The chain recombines TRBV15 with TRBJ1-4; possible D gene TRBD1, 6 bases. Germline V gene lookup returns CDR1 LNHNV and CDR2 YYDKDF (reference sequence). V lost 2 bases and J 4 bases, leaving 11 bases between the germline ends. The CDR3 spans 15 residues. The CDR3: CATSRLQGHNEKLFF. DNA of the CDR3: TGTGCCACCAGCAGACTGCAGGGGCATAATGAAAAACTGTTTTTT. Filled out from reference TRBV15 and TRBJ1-4, the complete variable domain reads DAMVIQNPRYQVTQFGKPVTLSCSQTLNHNVMYWYQQKSSQAPKLLFHYYDKDFNNEADTPDNFQSRRPNTSFCFLDIRSPGLGDTAMYLCATSRLQGHNEKLFFGSGTQLSVL.

This chain connects TRBV21-1 to TRBJ1-2; the table's D gene call, TRBD1, was not cross checked with the DNA. TRBV21-1 is termed a pseudogene. This CDR3 has 14 residues. The CDR3 is CASSKEAGGYGYTF. Here the CDR3 DNA reads TGTGCCAGCAGCAAAGAAGCAGGGGGCTATGGCTACACCTTC.

This rearrangement joins TRBV5-1 to TRBJ1-1; D gene uncertain. CDR3 length: 13 residues. Between the trimmed V and J ends, which lost 1 base and 0 bases, there was a span of 4 bases. Germline CDR1 reads SGHRS; CDR2 reads YFSETQ. The CDR3 DNA reads TGCGCCAGCAGCTTGAGGTTGAACACTGAAGCTTTCTTT. It translates to CASSLRLNTEAFF.

A single count supports this clone. The chain joins TRBV2 to TRBJ1-1; no reliable D call. Germline V lookup: CDR1 SNHLY, CDR2 FYNNEI. The V and J ends lost 2 bases and 0 bases respectively, with 7 bases between them. The CDR3 contains 14 residues. CDR3 amino acids: CASSEQVVNTEAFF. CDR3 coding DNA: TGTGCCAGCAGTGAACAGGTCGTGAACACTGAAGCTTTCTTT. The variable domain in full, completed from reference TRBV2 and TRBJ1-1, reads EPEVTQTPSHQVTQMGQEVILRCVPISNHLYFYWYRQILGQKVEFLVSFYNNEISEKSEIFDDQFSVERPDGSNFTLKIRSTKLEDSAMYFCASSEQVVNTEAFFGQGTRLTVV.

This chain connects TRBV6-5 to TRBJ1-1, with D perhaps matching TRBD1 (6 bases). Between the trimmed V and J ends, which lost 11 bases and 1 base, there was a span of 17 bases. CDR1 is MNHEY and CDR2 is SVGAGI in the germline V gene. The CDR3 spans 14 residues. The CDR3 region has the DNA TGTGCCGCGTCCGGGACACCACCGAACACTGAAGCTTTCTTT. Translation: CAASGTPPNTEAFF.

In DNA, the CDR3 is TGTGCCACCAGCCTCGAGAGGGTCAGCTCTGGGGCCAACGTCCTGACTTTC. It is translated as CATSLERVSSGANVLTF. V and J are TRBV15 and TRBJ2-6, with D possibly matching TRBD2 (5 bases). The CDR3 is 17 amino acids. The V end lost 5 bases, the J end lost 0 bases, and 14 bases lay between the germline ends. Germline CDR1 and CDR2: LNHNV and YYDKDF (reference sequence).

The chain combines TRBV19 with TRBJ1-3, with D possibly matching TRBD1 (5 bases). Germline lookup yields CDR1 LNHDA and CDR2 SQIVND (reference sequence). Between the trimmed V and J ends, which lost 3 bases and 4 bases, there was a span of 13 bases. The CDR3 length is 15 residues. The CDR3: CASSMTDRGGNTIYF. The CDR3 DNA sequence: TGTGCCAGTAGTATGACAGATAGGGGAGGAAACACCATATATTTT.

The chain is built from TRBV6-1 and TRBJ2-7; D not resolved. The CDR3 is made up of 13 amino acids. V dropped 6 bases and J dropped 4 bases, with 13 bases sitting between them. CDR1 and CDR2 (germline): MNHNS, SASEGT. The CDR3 loop is CASSLRTDYEQYF. The DNA for the CDR3 is TGTGCCAGCAGCCTCCGCACAGATTACGAGCAGTACTTC.

The chain carries TRBV11-2 and TRBJ1-6; D is unresolved. In germline, CDR1 is SGHAT, CDR2 FQNNGV. The length of the CDR3 is 13 residues. Trimming removed 10 bases at V and 9 bases at J, with 16 bases between. The CDR3 DNA follows: TGTGCCACCCGACCGCCCTCGGCTTCACCCCTCCACTTT. Amino acids: CATRPPSASPLHF.